Shown below are 3 T cell receptor beta chains from a single sample sequenced in a study of blood T cell repertoires in COVID-19. Assay used: immunoSEQ multiplex PCR; TCRdb lists only in-frame clones, some missing. Among about 210,000 clones listed, about nine tenths were seen once. Source material: PBMCs or T cells enriched from blood (not recorded which). Source of these receptors: a man aged 25 to 45 in a cohort exposed to, infected with or recovered from COVID-19 (not recorded which).

The gene calls are TRBV9 and TRBJ2-5; TRBD2 agrees at 7 bases. The germline V gene has CDR1 SGDLS and CDR2 YYNGEE. The trim removed 3 bases at V and 5 bases at J, leaving 7 bases unmatched. There are 14 residues in the CDR3. CDR3 sequence (DNA): TGTGCCAGCAGCGGGGAGGGGACTCTCGAGACCCAGTACTTC. It specifies CASSGEGTLETQYF.

V and J are TRBV29-1 and TRBJ2-7, with 7 positions matching TRBD1. Germline CDR1 reads SQVTM; CDR2 reads ANQGSEA. With 1 base clipped from V and 1 base from J, the junction kept 7 bases outside the gene matches. CDR3 length: 15 residues. The CDR3 spells CSVEVLGRGSYEQYF. DNA of the CDR3: TGCAGCGTTGAAGTTTTGGGCAGGGGGTCCTACGAGCAGTACTTC.

The J gene is TRBJ1-1, the V gene TRBV6-1, with a tentative D call TRBD1 (5 bases). Germline V CDR1 and CDR2: MNHNS, SASEGT. The germline V and J ends were trimmed by 1 base and 1 base, with 7 bases remaining between them. The CDR3 totals 14 residues. The CDR3: CASSEGQTNTEAFF. The CDR3 bases are TGTGCCAGCAGTGAAGGACAGACGAACACTGAAGCTTTCTTT.